The clone carrying this T cell receptor beta chain has ten or more counts. The CDR3 covers 13 residues. Germline trimming cut 8 bases from V and 7 bases from J; bases unmatched to any gene: 4. In germline, CDR1 is SGHTA, CDR2 FQGTGA. Patients affected by ophthalmopathy presented a Clinical Activity Score of at least 3, a NOSPECS grade of at least 4, and disease duration below 3 months. Patients were excluded for uncontrolled infection, other autoimmune disease, pregnancy or lactation. The sample comes from a study of T cells in Graves' hyperthyroidism and ophthalmopathy. Whole-study context: Pretreatment peripheral blood was obtained at initial diagnosis.

Amplification of TCR beta CDR3 regions was performed using RNA transcripts as template. First-round RT-PCR with HTBI primers amplified the TCR CDR3 region. TCRdb reprocessed the multiplex PCR reads with MiXCR, giving one entry per CDR3 protein. This table holds roughly 350,000 distinct CDR3 sequences, 14% found once. The origin of this receptor is a woman aged 25 to 39 with Graves' ophthalmopathy. Sequenced input: blood. V is TRBV7-3 and J is TRBJ2-1, with 11 bases that match TRBD2. The CDR3 region has the DNA TGTGCCAGCGCGACTAGCGGGGCTAATGAGCAGTTCTTC. Its translation is CASATSGANEQFF. The full variable domain, completed using reference TRBV7-3 and TRBJ2-1, is GAGVSQTPSNKVTEKGKYVELRCDPISGHTALYWYRQSLGQGPEFLIYFQGTGAADDSGLPNDRFFAVRPEGSVSTLKIQRTERGDSAVYLCASATSGANEQFFGPGTRLTVL.